This T cell receptor (beta chain) originates from a study of T cells in Graves' hyperthyroidism and ophthalmopathy (dated by TCRdb to the late 2010s). Context from the whole study: Peripheral blood samples were taken at the time of initial diagnosis, prior to any treatment. TCR V-J signatures able to tell the groups apart were searched for in a discovery cohort of 90 to 100 patients, of whom fewer than 45 had Graves' ophthalmopathy and roughly 58 had stable Graves' hyperthyroidism. The paper describes TCR Vbeta CDR3 sequencing of 120 to 150 peripheral blood samples, made up of 43 ophthalmopathy patients, 70 to 80 hyperthyroidism patients and 17 progressor patients. The 100 or so discovery patients were divided at random into training and test sets in a 7:3 ratio. Thyroid tissue and blood T-cell repertoires from about six Graves' hyperthyroidism patients were also compared in the study. Prospective prediction of ophthalmopathy was tested in an independent validation cohort consisting of fewer than 20 hyperthyroidism patients and 15 to 17 patients who later progressed to ophthalmopathy. After blood sampling, hyperthyroidism patients were treated with methimazole at a starting dose of 30 mg daily, and ophthalmopathy patients were treated with high-dose intravenous methylprednisolone. What the authors observed across the whole study: In cross-validation, a model built on a 13 V-J signature told ophthalmopathy apart from stable hyperthyroidism with less than 90% sensitivity and approximately 81% specificity, and in testing the same model reached 80%/75%. In validation, the model predicted progression to ophthalmopathy a median of about 6 months before onset, with approximately 70% sensitivity and roughly 72% specificity. Most expanded thyroid clonotypes (frequency above 0.001) were also found in blood, which suggests that blood repertoires may mirror thyroid immune responses. No statistical method was used to fix the sample size in advance, and group allocation was not hidden from the investigators.

TCR beta CDR3 regions were amplified from RNA transcripts. For the first round of RT-PCR on the TCR CDR3, the HTBI primer set was used together with the Qiagen OneStep RT-PCR kit. Libraries were constructed in a second round of multiplex PCR, after which size selection and purification were carried out. Libraries were sequenced paired-end with 100 bp reads on an Illumina HiSeq2000. The authors' pipeline ran thus. SOAPnuke was used to process the raw data, with reads discarded if the reads contained adapters or uncalled bases, had a mean Phred below 15, or lacked an exact constant-primer or identifier match. High-quality paired reads were merged with COPE v1.2.5, and unique nucleotide sequences were defined as clonotypes. Clonotypes were aligned to IMGT TRBV, TRBD and TRBJ reference segments using MiTCR v1.1. The analysis was restricted to V-J combinations with a frequency above 0.0001, which together covered 99.2% of the repertoires. A TCS score was defined as the ratio of F50 (clonal expansion) to E x V (chaos), with BLOSUM62-based TCRdist applied between CDR3 peptides within each V-J. Welch's t-statistics and random forest reduced around 510 V-J features to about 12, which were used in a naive Bayes classifier (R e1071). TCRdb reanalyzed the raw reads on its own, using fastp at Q25 for trimming and MiXCR for clone calling, and kept in-frame beta chains. Under each unique CDR3 protein, matching rows form one entry showing the most common genes and DNA. V and J calls and clone size were set by TCRdb, not the authors. The sample yields more than 550,000 distinct CDR3 sequences; roughly a sixth were counted once. The ten most abundant clones make up around 17% of the sample.

In this sample, this clonotype turned up a few times. Its cognate antigen has yet to be identified. Per-base qualities were not stored, and no clone one base away is much larger. Hyperthyroidism patients were newly diagnosed, had a disease duration of under 2 months, and were aged 18 to 65 years. The study excluded patients with uncontrolled infections, other autoimmune diseases, pregnancy or lactation. Clinical symptoms, serum thyroxine and TRAb, thyroid ultrasound, and orbital computed tomography formed the basis for the diagnoses. For progressor patients, blood was drawn at the first diagnosis of hyperthyroidism, before any ophthalmopathy symptoms had appeared. PBMCs were separated from approximately 10 ml of fresh peripheral blood using Ficoll-Paque density gradient centrifugation. Progressor patients were initially diagnosed with Graves' hyperthyroidism and developed ophthalmopathy during follow-up. Trizol reagent was used to extract total RNA, and RNA quality was then checked on an Agilent 2100 Bioanalyzer.

A distance of 11 bases separates the germline ends of V and J, which lose 2 bases and 4 bases respectively. The CDR3 holds 14 amino acids from the cysteine to the phenylalanine. Only the CDR3 DNA is retained, 42 bases long and in frame from the first base. From the germline V gene, CDR1 is ENHRY and CDR2 is SYGVKD. Recombination joined TRBV10-3 with TRBJ1-2, and possibly TRBD1, on 5 matching bases. The sample taken for sequencing was blood. This TCR was recovered from a woman between 50 and 59 years old with Graves' hyperthyroidism that later progressed to Graves' ophthalmopathy. This receptor has the CDR3 CAISEPGVGYGYTF. The nucleotide sequence is given as TGTGCCATCAGTGAGCCGGGGGTAGGCTATGGCTACACCTTC.